These T cell receptor beta chains were read from a single sample in a study of Tregs in tolerant kidney transplant recipients. Sequencing was performed with immunoSEQ multiplex PCR; in TCRdb, only in-frame clones are kept and a portion is missing. The sample includes about 88,000 clones, just over 90% of them seen just once. Sequencing input: CD8+ T cells from blood. These receptors were taken from a human donor in good health. The CDR3 runs from the conserved cysteine through the conserved F or W. D genes are given only for firm matches. Clone size is given for some rows only: seen once, a few or many times, or a class if the clone is expanded.

TRBV4-1	once	TRBJ2-3	NA	TGCGCCAGCAGACAACGGAGCGGGACAGCAGGTACGCAGTATTTT	CASRQRSGTAGTQYF
TRBV7-9	NA	TRBJ2-5	NA	TGTGCCAGCGTCCACGGGGGGCCGTACCAAGAGACCCAGTACTTC	CASVHGGPYQETQYF
TRBV11-2	NA	TRBJ2-7	NA	TGTGCCAGCAGTCTTGGGATTAGTTACGAGCAGTACTTC	CASSLGISYEQYF
TRBV5-1	NA	TRBJ2-7	TRBD2	TGCGCCAGCAAAACTAGCGGGAGCTACGAGCAGTACTTC	CASKTSGSYEQYF
TRBV6-1	once	TRBJ2-7	TRBD2	TGTGCCAGCAGTGAGGAGGGAGGGACGTCCTACGAGCAGTACTTC	CASSEEGGTSYEQYF
TRBV21-1	once	TRBJ2-7	NA	TGTGCCAGCAGCGACCCTGCCGGGACTAGCGGCTCCTACGAGCAGTACTTC	CASSDPAGTSGSYEQYF
TRBV7-8	NA	TRBJ2-7	NA	TGTGCCAGCAGCTTAGAAAGACGCTACGAGCAGTACTTC	CASSLERRYEQYF
TRBV9	once	TRBJ2-2	TRBD2	TGTGCCAGCAGCGCTACGGGACTAGCGGGGACCGGGGAGCTGTTTTTT	CASSATGLAGTGELFF
TRBV19	NA	TRBJ2-7	NA	TGTGCCTCAAGTCCGGGCCTTTCCTACGAGCAGTACTTC	CASSPGLSYEQYF
TRBV6-5	NA	TRBJ1-5	NA	TGTGCCAGCAGTTACCGAGGGGATAGCAATCAGCCCCAGCATTTT	CASSYRGDSNQPQHF
TRBV6-1	NA	TRBJ1-5	NA	TGTGCCAGCAGTGAACTGGGCAGGGGATATAGCAATCAGCCCCAGCATTTT	CASSELGRGYSNQPQHF
TRBV19	NA	TRBJ2-7	TRBD1	TGTGCCAGTAGTGACAGGGGAGCCTACGAGCAGTACTTC	CASSDRGAYEQYF
TRBV30	NA	TRBJ1-1	TRBD1	TGTGCCTGGGCGAGGGAGGGGGCGCCTTCCACTGAAGCTTTCTTT	CAWAREGAPSTEAFF
TRBV30	NA	TRBJ1-3	NA	TGTGCCTGGAGTGCCGCCCGCGTGGGAAACACCATATATTTT	CAWSAARVGNTIYF
TRBV6-4	once	TRBJ2-6	TRBD1	TGTGCCAGCGGCCCAACCGGGACAGGGGGCGCGGACGTCCTGACTTTC	CASGPTGTGGADVLTF
TRBV6-6	NA	TRBJ2-1	NA	TGTGCCAGCAGTTACCTAGGGGTGGCCAATGAGCAGTTCTTC	CASSYLGVANEQFF
TRBV5-1	once	TRBJ2-1	NA	TGCGCCAGCAGCTTGAGGCTAGCACGCAATGAGCAGTTCTTC	CASSLRLARNEQFF
TRBV14	NA	TRBJ2-7	NA	TGTGCCAGCAGCAATAAGCCCTACGAGCAGTACTTC	CASSNKPYEQYF
TRBV4-1	NA	TRBJ2-1	TRBD2	TGCGCCAGCAGCCAAGAGACTAGCGGGTACTACAATGAGCAGTTCTTC	CASSQETSGYYNEQFF
TRBV7-7	NA	TRBJ2-5	TRBD1	TGTGCCAGCAGCTTAGCCACAGGGGGCCAAGAGACCCAGTACTTC	CASSLATGGQETQYF
TRBV5-1	NA	TRBJ1-1	TRBD1	TGCGCCAGCACTGGGTTTGACAGGGGGTATTTTGGAACTTTCTTT	CASTGFDRGYFGTFF
TRBV5-6	NA	TRBJ1-1	TRBD1	TGTGCCAGCAGCTTAGGGAGGGGGCAAGTCGGTGGAGCTTTCTTT	CASSLGRGQVGGAFF
TRBV27	NA	TRBJ1-1	TRBD1	TGTGCCAGCAGTTTAATAGGACCAGGGGGCAGGGTGAACACTGAAGCTTTCTTT	CASSLIGPGGRVNTEAFF
TRBV9	NA	TRBJ1-2	NA	TGTGCCAGCAGCGTAGCCCAACGACATGGCTACACCTTC	CASSVAQRHGYTF
TRBV6-5	NA	TRBJ1-5	NA	TGTGCCAGCAGTTACTCGAACGCCGGGCCCCAGCATTTT	CASSYSNAGPQHF
TRBV30	NA	TRBJ2-5	NA	TGTGCCTGGAGTGTACAGTGGGATCGCGCCCAAGAGACCCAGTACTTC	CAWSVQWDRAQETQYF
TRBV10-2	NA	TRBJ1-3	NA	TGCGCCAGCAGTGAGTCGGGAGGAACTGGAAACACCATATATTTT	CASSESGGTGNTIYF
TRBV5-4	NA	TRBJ2-5	NA	TGTGCCAGCAGCATATCAGGGGACCAAGAGACCCAGTACTTC	CASSISGDQETQYF
TRBV7-9	NA	TRBJ1-4	NA	TGTGCCAGCAGCTTCCCATATCGACTGGGAGATGAAAAACTGTTTTTT	CASSFPYRLGDEKLFF
TRBV7-8	NA	TRBJ2-7	TRBD2	TGTGCCAGCAGCTTAATCCCTAGCGGGAGGGCCTACGAGCAGTACTTC	CASSLIPSGRAYEQYF
TRBV7-9	NA	TRBJ2-1	TRBD2	TGTGCCAGCCTCGGGGGATTCGAGCGGGAGGGCAGGCATGAGCAGTTCTTC	CASLGGFEREGRHEQFF
TRBV27	NA	TRBJ2-1	NA	TGTGCCAGCAGTTTTATGGCCAGCACTTTCTCCTACAATGAGCAGTTCTTC	CASSFMASTFSYNEQFF
TRBV7-9	NA	TRBJ1-6	NA	TGTGCCAGCAGCCCGGGACTCCTTCGGGCCCTCCACTTT	CASSPGLLRALHF
TRBV11-2	NA	TRBJ1-1	TRBD1	TGTGCCAGCAGGGCAGGGGGCTGGTTCACTGAAGCTTTCTTT	CASRAGGWFTEAFF
TRBV15	NA	TRBJ2-3	NA	TGTGCCACCATGCTGCAGGGCGGAAGCACAGATACGCAGTATTTT	CATMLQGGSTDTQYF